The rows below give T cell receptor beta chains drawn from one sample of a study of T cells after yellow fever vaccination. TCRdb recomputed calls from the 5' RACE reads with MiXCR, one row per CDR3 protein. Seen here are roughly 180,000 distinct CDR3 sequences, 5.5% to 8% observed once, and the top ten hold roughly 3%. The sequencing here drew on CD4+ T cells sorted from PBMCs, taken on the day of the first yellow fever vaccination. The receptors originated from a man aged 18 to 30 who received the YFV17D yellow fever vaccine. Each CDR3 is given with its conserved first and last residue. The D gene is left open where the match is weak. A row's size may be missing; if present it is once, few, many or a size class.

TRBD1	TRBV5-6	-	TRBJ1-6	14	CASSLEDRESPLHF	TGTGCCAGCAGCTTGGAGGACAGGGAATCACCCCTCCACTTT
-	TRBV5-1	few	TRBJ2-1	16	CASSQRGIPPYNEQFF	TGCGCCAGCAGCCAGAGAGGGATTCCCCCCTACAATGAGCAGTTCTTC
-	TRBV6-5	few	TRBJ2-6	16	CASSSRGDSGANVLTF	TGTGCCAGCAGTTCAAGAGGGGATTCTGGGGCCAACGTCCTGACTTTC
TRBD1	TRBV5-1	many	TRBJ2-1	16	CASRFGQGPSYNEQFF	TGCGCCAGCAGATTTGGACAGGGGCCCTCCTACAATGAGCAGTTCTTC
-	TRBV11-2	many	TRBJ1-5	15	CASSLVGGKDQPQHF	TGTGCCAGCAGCTTAGTGGGGGGGAAGGATCAGCCCCAGCATTTT
-	TRBV6-5	many	TRBJ2-4	16	CASSYSKWGVLNIQYF	TGTGCCAGCAGTTACTCGAAGTGGGGGGTCCTAAACATTCAGTACTTC
-	TRBV18	-	TRBJ2-7	15	CASSPPGQQTYEQYF	TGTGCCAGCTCACCACCAGGACAGCAAACCTACGAGCAGTACTTC
TRBD1	TRBV7-2	many	TRBJ1-2	13	CASRQDRVDGYTF	TGTGCCAGCAGACAGGACAGGGTAGATGGCTACACCTTC
-	TRBV7-9	-	TRBJ1-6	14	CASSRRDANSPLHF	TGTGCCAGCAGCCGCCGGGACGCTAATTCACCCCTCCACTTT
-	TRBV5-1	many	TRBJ2-7	15	CASSLNGVRGYEQYF	TGCGCCAGCAGCTTGAACGGCGTCAGGGGCTACGAGCAGTACTTC
-	TRBV20-1	many	TRBJ2-5	14	CSATGQRGQETQYF	TGCAGTGCTACGGGACAGCGGGGCCAAGAGACCCAGTACTTC
-	TRBV2	many	TRBJ2-3	13	CASSDPTPDTQYF	TGTGCCAGCAGTGACCCCACCCCAGATACGCAGTATTTT
-	TRBV27	many	TRBJ2-5	16	CASRDLGLGGQETQYF	TGTGCCAGCAGGGACTTGGGGTTAGGAGGCCAAGAGACCCAGTACTTC
TRBD1	TRBV20-1	few	TRBJ1-2	14	CSATRDRANYGYTF	TGCAGTGCTACCCGGGACAGAGCTAACTATGGCTACACCTTC
-	TRBV6-4	many	TRBJ2-5	14	CASSPLPGQETQYF	TGTGCCAGCAGCCCTCTCCCAGGCCAAGAGACCCAGTACTTC
-	TRBV3-1	many	TRBJ2-1	13	CASSPTSTYEQFF	TGTGCCAGCAGCCCCACCTCTACGTATGAGCAGTTCTTC
TRBD2	TRBV5-1	many	TRBJ2-3	18	CASSLEGASGGATDTQYF	TGCGCCAGCAGCTTGGAGGGGGCTAGCGGGGGCGCTACGGATACGCAGTATTTT
-	TRBV6-1	-	TRBJ1-6	13	CAGTSGASSPLHF	TGTGCCGGCACAAGCGGCGCTAGTTCACCCCTCCACTTT
-	TRBV10-3	many	TRBJ2-7	16	CAISEPPGEASYEQYF	TGTGCCATCAGTGAGCCGCCTGGCGAAGCTTCCTACGAGCAGTACTTC
-	TRBV5-1	-	TRBJ1-2	15	CASSVDRIPNYGYTF	TGCGCCAGCAGCGTCGACAGGATACCTAACTATGGCTACACCTTC
-	TRBV5-1	many	TRBJ2-3	15	CASSLAGGSTDTQYF	TGCGCCAGCAGCTTGGCGGGCGGGAGCACAGATACGCAGTATTTT
TRBD2	TRBV5-1	many	TRBJ2-3	17	CASSHGPERGSTDTQYF	TGCGCCAGCAGTCATGGCCCCGAGCGGGGGAGCACAGATACGCAGTATTTT
TRBD1	TRBV12-3/TRBV12-4	-	TRBJ2-1	14	CASRGQGARNEQFF	TGTGCCAGCAGGGGACAGGGGGCTCGCAATGAGCAGTTCTTC
-	TRBV20-1	many	TRBJ1-5	13	CSARTDSNQPQHF	TGCAGTGCACGGACGGATAGCAATCAGCCCCAGCATTTT
-	TRBV18	many	TRBJ1-5	13	CASSPWTNQPQHF	TGTGCCAGCTCACCATGGACCAATCAGCCCCAGCATTTT
TRBD1	TRBV12-3/TRBV12-4	few	TRBJ1-1	12	CASSLAGTVAFF	TGTGCCAGCAGTTTAGCCGGGACAGTGGCTTTCTTT
-	TRBV20-1	-	TRBJ1-1	12	CSAARVGTEAFF	TGCAGTGCCGCGCGGGTCGGCACTGAAGCTTTCTTT
-	TRBV6-5	many	TRBJ1-1	14	CASSYWSLDTEAFF	TGTGCCAGCAGTTATTGGAGTCTGGACACTGAAGCTTTCTTT
-	TRBV5-1	many	TRBJ2-5	15	CASSLLDGLGETQYF	TGCGCCAGCAGCCTACTAGACGGCCTAGGGGAGACCCAGTACTTC
TRBD1	TRBV4-3	-	TRBJ2-1	17	CASSQGVPGQVYNEQFF	TGCGCCAGCAGCCAAGGGGTACCGGGACAGGTATACAATGAGCAGTTCTTC
TRBD1	TRBV18	-	TRBJ2-3	15	CASSRNGQGTDTQYF	TGTGCCAGCTCCCGCAATGGACAGGGGACAGATACGCAGTATTTT
-	TRBV7-8	-	TRBJ1-6	17	CASSLWGWGAANSPLHF	TGTGCCAGCAGCTTATGGGGGTGGGGGGCGGCCAATTCACCCCTCCACTTT
TRBD1	TRBV6-5	many	TRBJ1-1	17	CASSYGPGQGGDTEAFF	TGTGCCAGCAGTTACGGCCCGGGACAGGGAGGGGACACTGAAGCTTTCTTT
-	TRBV5-6	-	TRBJ2-3	13	CASSSEVADTQYF	TGTGCCAGCAGCTCCGAGGTGGCAGATACGCAGTATTTT
TRBD2	TRBV4-1	few	TRBJ2-1	15	CASSQAERGYNEQFF	TGCGCCAGCAGCCAAGCGGAGCGGGGTTACAATGAGCAGTTCTTC
-	TRBV15	-	TRBJ1-1	13	CATSRDGTMGAFF	TGTGCCACCAGCAGAGATGGGACCATGGGAGCTTTCTTT
TRBD1	TRBV5-1	-	TRBJ2-3	14	CASSGQGASDTQYF	TGCGCCAGCAGTGGACAGGGGGCTTCAGATACGCAGTATTTT
-	TRBV7-2	many	TRBJ2-2	15	CASSLVVAGTGELFF	TGTGCCAGCAGCTTAGTAGTGGCGGGCACCGGGGAGCTGTTTTTT
-	TRBV20-1	few	TRBJ2-3	15	CSAHYPLASTDTQYF	TGCAGTGCCCACTATCCGCTAGCCAGCACAGATACGCAGTATTTT
-	TRBV6-2/TRBV6-3	-	TRBJ1-3	13	CASRRNLGNTIYF	TGTGCCAGCCGCCGGAACCTAGGAAACACCATATATTTT
-	TRBV5-1	many	TRBJ1-1	15	CASNPAVQGNTEAFF	TGCGCCAGCAACCCAGCGGTTCAGGGCAACACTGAAGCTTTCTTT
-	TRBV6-5	few	TRBJ1-3	15	CASSLAGMSGNTIYF	TGTGCCAGCAGTTTGGCGGGGATGTCTGGAAACACCATATATTTT
-	TRBV10-3	many	TRBJ2-1	16	CASHGSGLSSYNEQFF	TGTGCCTCACACGGAAGCGGGCTTAGCTCCTACAATGAGCAGTTCTTC
TRBD1	TRBV4-2	few	TRBJ1-6	17	CASSQEGIPGQHSPLHF	TGTGCCAGCAGCCAAGAGGGGATTCCGGGACAGCATTCACCCCTCCACTTT
-	TRBV5-1	-	TRBJ2-5	13	CASSSDSSETQYF	TGCGCCAGCAGCTCGGACAGCTCGGAGACCCAGTACTTC
-	TRBV7-9	many	TRBJ2-3	13	CASSFLNTDTQYF	TGTGCCAGCAGCTTCCTGAACACAGATACGCAGTATTTT